The 14 T cell receptor beta chains below come from one sample, sequenced in a study of PD-L1 blockade in urothelial cancer. Time point specified: pretreatment peripheral blood. Libraries were prepared by immunoSEQ multiplex PCR; TCRdb keeps only in-frame clonotypes and omits some of them. The sample includes about 86,000 clones, approximately 87% of them seen just once. The specimen was PBMCs, collected around atezolizumab (anti-PD-L1) treatment. The receptors here all came from a man aged 55 to 70 with urothelial cancer.

The V call is TRBV11-3, the J call TRBJ2-1, with D hard to call. The CDR3 has 14 amino acids. Trimming took off 1 base at V and 5 bases at J, with 9 bases between the two ends. Germline values: CDR1 SGHNT, CDR2 YENEEA. CDR3 sequence: CASSLGLSDNEQFF. In DNA, the CDR3 is TGTGCCAGCAGCTTAGGTTTGTCGGACAATGAGCAGTTCTTC.

This chain connects TRBV5-1 to TRBJ2-2, with 8 bases identical to TRBD1. J was trimmed by 0 bases and V by 4 bases; bases with no gene match: 2. The CDR3 has 15 residues. Looked up from germline, CDR1 is SGHRS and CDR2 is YFSETQ. In DNA, the CDR3 is TGCGCCAGCAGCACGACAGGGGCGAACACCGGGGAGCTGTTTTTT. Translating gives CASSTTGANTGELFF. Full variable domain (missing parts from reference TRBV5-1 and TRBJ2-2): KAGVTQTPRYLIKTRGQQVTLSCSPISGHRSVSWYQQTPGQGLQFLFEYFSETQRNKGNFPGRFSGRQFSNSRSEMNVSTLELGDSALYLCASSTTGANTGELFFGEGSRLTVL.

The chain recombines TRBV23-1 with TRBJ2-3; no reliable D call. TRBV23-1 is placed among ORFs of uncertain function. CDR3 size: 15 residues. With 1 base removed from V and 4 bases from J, the gap between germline ends came to 12 bases. CDR3 DNA: TGCGCCAGCAGTCAATATAGGAGATCTGCAGATACGCAGTATTTT. Translation: CASSQYRRSADTQYF.

The chain combines TRBV7-2 with TRBJ1-2, with 8 bases aligning to TRBD1. This CDR3 region has 15 residues. V was clipped by 1 base and J by 5 bases; unmatched bases: 6. CDR1 SGHTA and CDR2 FQGNSA come from the germline V gene. CDR3 nucleotides: TGTGCCAGCAGCTTAGTGCAGGGGGCAGCATATGGCTACACCTTC. Protein: CASSLVQGAAYGYTF.

This clone was detected only once. The CDR3 region is CASSLGGTQPQHF. In DNA form, the CDR3 reads TGTGCCAGCAGCTTAGGAGGAACTCAGCCCCAGCATTTT. The rearrangement joins TRBV7-8 to TRBJ1-5, with D uncertain. The germline V gene has CDR1 SGHVS and CDR2 FQNEAQ. CDR3 length: 13 amino acids. The V gene lost 1 base and the J gene lost 6 bases, with 7 bases spanning the gap.

The chain combines TRBV5-6 with TRBJ2-7; possible D gene TRBD1, 6 bases. Germline values: CDR1 SGHDT, CDR2 YYEEEE. V was clipped by 1 base and J by 2 bases, with 7 bases between them. The CDR3 is 13 amino acids. The CDR3 loop is CASSLTGTYEQYF. CDR3 nucleotide sequence: TGTGCCAGCAGCTTGACAGGGACCTACGAGCAGTACTTC.

This clone was counted once. The chain links TRBV5-8 to TRBJ2-1; 7 bases are shared with TRBD2. Germline trimming cut 0 bases from V and 3 bases from J; bases unmatched to any gene: 6. The CDR3 covers 16 residues. Germline assignment: CDR1 SGHTS and CDR2 YDEGEE. In DNA, the CDR3 is TGTGCCAGCAGCTTGGGGGAGGGTTCCGACTACAATGAGCAGTTCTTC. It codes for CASSLGEGSDYNEQFF.

This clone was detected only a few times. The DNA of the CDR3 is TGTGCCAGCAGAACGGGGAGGACCTCCTACGAGCAGTACTTC. Amino acid sequence: CASRTGRTSYEQYF. The J gene is TRBJ2-7, the V gene TRBV7-2; D might be TRBD2 (6 bases). Germline CDR1 and CDR2: SGHTA and FQGNSA. This CDR3 has 14 amino acids. With 6 bases removed from V and 0 bases from J, the gap between germline ends came to 12 bases.

The chain recombines TRBV30 with TRBJ1-2; no clear D gene. Germline lookup yields CDR1 GTSNPN and CDR2 SVGIG (reference sequence). The CDR3 contains 13 residues. Trimming left V 0 bases short and J 7 bases short, with 12 bases between. CDR3 region: CAWSVSPEGGYTF. CDR3 nucleotide sequence: TGTGCCTGGAGTGTGAGCCCGGAGGGTGGCTACACCTTC.

The V call is TRBV7-3, the J call TRBJ2-7; 7 positions agree with TRBD2. The CDR3 is 14 residues long. Germline CDR1 and CDR2: SGHTA and FQGTGA. Unmatched junction bases numbered 5, after V lost 2 bases and J lost 4 bases. The CDR3 here is CASSLYGGGYEQYF. CDR3 nucleotides: TGTGCCAGCAGCTTATATGGCGGGGGTTACGAGCAGTACTTC.

The chain links TRBV18 to TRBJ1-2; D might be TRBD1 (6 bases). The ends were cut back, 4 bases at V and 0 bases at J, with 15 bases in the middle. There are 16 residues in the CDR3. The germline V gene encodes CDR1 KGHSH and CDR2 LQKENI. CDR3 amino acids: CASSQNRDTSNYGYTF. The DNA for the CDR3 is TGTGCCAGCTCACAGAACCGGGACACTTCTAACTATGGCTACACCTTC.

This chain links TRBV7-8 with TRBJ2-5; 8 bases are a match to TRBD1. The CDR3 runs to 16 residues. The trim removed 1 base at V and 4 bases at J, leaving 8 bases unmatched. Germline CDR1 reads SGHVS; CDR2 reads FQNEAQ. The CDR3 protein is CASSLGRTGWRETQYF. CDR3 DNA sequence: TGTGCCAGCAGCTTAGGCAGGACAGGGTGGCGAGAGACCCAGTACTTC. Full variable domain (outside the CDR3, taken from reference TRBV7-8 and TRBJ2-5): GAGVSQSPRYKVAKRGQDVALRCDPISGHVSLFWYQQALGQGPEFLTYFQNEAQLDKSGLPSDRFFAERPEGSVSTLKIQRTQQEDSAVYLCASSLGRTGWRETQYFGPGTRLLVL.

This sequence joins TRBV6-1 and TRBJ2-3, with a tentative D call TRBD1 (5 bases). The germline V gene has CDR1 MNHNS and CDR2 SASEGT. This CDR3 has 15 amino acids. V shed 7 bases and J shed 4 bases, with 18 bases lying between them. CDR3 sequence reads: CASTPRTITADTQYF. The CDR3 DNA is TGTGCCAGCACCCCACGGACAATCACGGCAGATACGCAGTATTTT.

The genes are TRBV18 and TRBJ2-1, with 7 nucleotides matching TRBD2. The CDR3 covers 17 residues. With V trimmed by 1 base and J by 2 bases, 8 bases remained unmatched. Looked up from germline, CDR1 is KGHSH and CDR2 is LQKENI. The CDR3: CASSPRQTSLTYNEQFF. CDR3 DNA: TGTGCCAGCTCACCACGCCAGACTAGCCTTACCTACAATGAGCAGTTCTTC.